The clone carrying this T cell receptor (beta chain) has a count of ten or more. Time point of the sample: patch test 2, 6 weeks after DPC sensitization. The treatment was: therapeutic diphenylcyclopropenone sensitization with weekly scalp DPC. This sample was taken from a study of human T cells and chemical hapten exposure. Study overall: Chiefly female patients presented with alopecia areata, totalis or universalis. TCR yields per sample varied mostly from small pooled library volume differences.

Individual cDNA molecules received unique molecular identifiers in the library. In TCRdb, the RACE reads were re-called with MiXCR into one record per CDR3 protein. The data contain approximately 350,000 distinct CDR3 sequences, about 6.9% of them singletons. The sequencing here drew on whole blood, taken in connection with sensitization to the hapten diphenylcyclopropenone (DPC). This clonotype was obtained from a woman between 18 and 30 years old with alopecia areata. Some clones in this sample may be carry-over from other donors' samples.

As DNA, the CDR3 is TGCAGTGTTCCGACAGGGCCCGTTTCACCCCTCCACTTT. It specifies CSVPTGPVSPLHF. The chain recombines TRBV20-1 with TRBJ1-6; TRBD1 aligns across 7 bases. The germline gives CDR1 DFQATT, CDR2 SNEGSKA (reference sequence). This CDR3 has 13 residues. V lost 7 bases, J lost 9 bases, and 9 bases stayed unmatched.